The T cell receptor beta chain described here comes from a study of T-cell memory formation after mild COVID-19 (dated by TCRdb to about 2021). About the full investigation: TCR sequence clusters from the two donors were largely donor specific. Longitudinal TCRalpha and TCRbeta repertoire sequencing tracked T-cell clones expanding and contracting after mild COVID-19 in two donors. The cohort was made up of two young adult volunteers, one female and one male, who were previously healthy.

Note on this clonotype: No antigen is known for it. No much larger clonotype is one base removed from it; base qualities were not supplied.

CDR1 SGDLS and CDR2 YYNGEE are derived from the germline V gene. The CDR3 runs 16 amino acids, cysteine and phenylalanine included. Only the CDR3 portion is preserved as DNA: 48 bases, with reading frame beginning at the first base. V ends up 4 bases short and J 5 bases short, with an unmatched junction base count of 7. Instrument used: Illumina NovaSeq 6000. TCRalpha and TCRbeta cDNA libraries were built by 5'RACE with constant-segment primers, adding sample barcodes and unique molecular identifiers. Trizol reagent was used to extract RNA from every sample. Library amplification was performed in two PCR steps, and a second sample barcode and Illumina TruSeq adapters were introduced in the second step. Sequencing of libraries was performed on an Illumina NovaSeq with 2 x 150 bp paired-end reads. The source study handled its data this way. The reads were demultiplexed and collapsed into UMI-guided consensus sequences using migec v1.2.7. With mixcr v2.1.11, UMI consensuses were aligned to TRA and TRB V and J templates and assembled into clonotypes. A clonotype was counted as expanded or contracted only if both edgeR and NoisET called the change significant, with noise models trained on biological replicates. edgeR calls used a false discovery rate-adjusted p below 0.01 and a log2 fold-change threshold of 1. As an exploratory analysis of dynamics, max-normalized trajectories of the 1000 most abundant clonotypes were examined with PCA combined with hierarchical clustering. Each responding clone was given a CD4 or CD8 phenotype based on the CD4+ and CD8+ repertoires, which had been sequenced separately. The public reads were reanalyzed by TCRdb: fastp trimming at Q25, MiXCR alignment, in-frame beta chains only. Under each unique CDR3 protein, matching rows form one entry showing the most common genes and DNA. TCRdb's processing, not the study's, gives the V and J calls here. The sample records 200,000 to 250,000 distinct CDR3 sequences, roughly 9.4% of which are singletons. Clones ranked in the top ten supply roughly a fifth of the sample.

What the research found in general, with its limitations: Contracting CD4+ clones turned up mainly in the CM and EM memory subsets, whereas EMRA was where CD8+ clones were enriched. Some responding clones were found in pre-infection memory, which suggests that pre-existing cross-reactive memory T cells took part in the SARS-CoV-2 response. From day 15 to 85, contracting clones showed balanced CD4/CD8 phenotypes, whereas a second wave of clones that expanded from day 15 to 37 leaned towards CD4+. SARS-CoV-2 specificity of the second-wave clones peaking on day 37 was not confirmed. The study included only a couple of mild cases, and larger cohorts that include severe cases with pre-infection samples were judged to be necessary.

Ficoll-Paque density gradient centrifugation was used to isolate PBMCs. Material for sequencing was PBMCs or a T cell subset sorted from them (not recorded which). The TCR comes from a man younger than 35 who had mild COVID-19 (a few samples of this study predate the infection). The sample titles of this study are shuffled in the database, so cell type and time point are left out; the donor was told from shared clones. The chain is encoded by TRBV9 joined to TRBJ2-7, and 15 junction bases match TRBD2. The sequence in DNA is TGTGCCAGCAGCCCTTCGGGACTAGCGGGAGGCCACGAGCAGTACTTC. This encodes CASSPSGLAGGHEQYF.